The next 15 T cell receptor beta chains were all read from a single sample in a study of cytomegalovirus exposure and HLA in healthy donors (dated by TCRdb to 2016 to 2017). Libraries were built with the immunoSEQ multiplex PCR assay. For the multiplex PCR, a mixture combining 60 forward primers for TCR Vbeta segments and 13 reverse primers for TCR Jbeta segments was used. TCRdb took over this immuneACCESS table, retaining in-frame rearrangements with V and J assigned. Such tables are incomplete; in checked studies, under half of the missing clones stem from an unresolved V gene, and the remainder is unexplained. The sample table lists around 210,000 clones, over 75% of them with a count of one. Jointly, the top ten make up roughly 3% of the sample. What was sequenced was PBMCs. These receptors all stem from a woman under 40 in good health and CMV-seronegative.

This clone has a handful of counts. The DNA for the CDR3 is TGCGCCAGCAGCTCCCCGACAGGGGGCTACACCGGGGAGCTGTTTTTT. Translating it yields CASSSPTGGYTGELFF. The chain combines TRBV5-1 with TRBJ2-2, with TRBD1 matching 10 bases. Per germline, CDR1 SGHRS and CDR2 YFSETQ. J was trimmed by 3 bases and V by 3 bases; bases with no gene match: 5. The length of the CDR3 is 16 residues.

The chain has TRBV5-6 and TRBJ1-2; maybe TRBD1 (6 bases). Trimming cost V 6 bases and J 2 bases, with 14 bases left between them. Per germline, CDR1 SGHDT and CDR2 YYEEEE. This CDR3 contains 14 residues. CDR3 DNA: TGTGCCAGCACCTTCCAGGGGCCCAACTATGGCTACACCTTC. Translating gives CASTFQGPNYGYTF.

This chain connects TRBV14 to TRBJ1-2; D remains ambiguous. V was trimmed by 0 bases and J by 4 bases, leaving 9 bases between them. The CDR3 loop spans 14 amino acids. Looked up from germline, CDR1 is SGHDN and CDR2 is FVKESK. CDR3 DNA sequence: TGTGCCAGCAGCCAAGATCTGGCAGTCTATGGCTACACCTTC. Protein product: CASSQDLAVYGYTF.

The chain joins TRBV7-9 to TRBJ1-5; D is ambiguous. The CDR3 runs 14 residues. The V gene's germline CDR1 is SEHNR and CDR2 FQNEAQ (reference sequence). With 2 bases removed from V and 6 bases from J, the gap between germline ends came to 11 bases. The CDR3 is CASSLFGEGQPQHF. The CDR3 DNA follows: TGTGCCAGCAGCTTATTTGGTGAGGGTCAGCCCCAGCATTTT.

Written as DNA, the CDR3 is TGTGCCAGTGGTCCCAGGGGGCGCCGTGGCTACACCTTC. Its protein product is CASGPRGRRGYTF. The chain has TRBV25-1 and TRBJ1-2; 8 bases map to TRBD1. CDR1 is MGHDK, CDR2 SYGVNS, per germline. This CDR3 is 13 amino acids long. The trim removed 9 bases at V and 7 bases at J, leaving 10 bases unmatched.

This chain connects TRBV15 to TRBJ2-5; 10 bases align to TRBD1. The last part of the DNA fits TRBJ2-7 better; the J call may be wrong. CDR3 length equals 17 residues. Germline assignment: CDR1 LNHNV and CDR2 YYDKDF (reference sequence). CDR3 nucleotide sequence: TGTGCCACCAGCAAGAGATCCCGACAGGGGGCCACCTACGAGCAGTACTTC. It yields the protein CATSKRSRQGATYEQYF.

The V gene is TRBV11-1, the J gene TRBJ2-7; D gene unclear. The CDR3 contains 13 residues. Germline V gives CDR1 SGHAT, CDR2 FQDESV (reference sequence). V was pared by 5 bases and J by 1 base, with 9 bases between. The CDR3 region has the DNA TGTGCCAGCAGCGTCACCGGGTCCTACGAGCAGTACTTC. This codes for CASSVTGSYEQYF.

The V and J genes are TRBV19 and TRBJ1-2; possibly TRBD1 for D (6 bases). Trimming removed 11 bases from V and 4 bases from J, with 14 bases in between. Germline CDR1 is LNHDA and CDR2 is SQIVND (reference sequence). The CDR3 has 12 amino acids. The CDR3 is CAGRDTAYGYTF. CDR3 sequence (DNA): TGTGCCGGCCGGGACACGGCCTATGGCTACACCTTC.

This chain uses TRBV5-1 with TRBJ2-7, with a tentative D call TRBD2 (5 bases). From germline, CDR1 is SGHRS and CDR2 YFSETQ. CDR3 length equals 16 residues. The V end lost 6 bases, the J end lost 0 bases, and 19 bases lay between the germline ends. CDR3 sequence reads: CASTPGLGALSYEQYF. CDR3 DNA sequence: TGCGCCAGCACTCCAGGACTCGGAGCCCTCTCCTACGAGCAGTACTTC.

V is TRBV7-6 and J is TRBJ2-7; possibly TRBD2 for D (5 bases). CDR1 SGHVS and CDR2 FNYEAQ come from the germline V gene. The CDR3 runs to 17 residues. Trimming took off 7 bases at V and 4 bases at J, with 26 bases between the two ends. The CDR3 here is CASTPLMANRGIYEQYF. DNA of the CDR3: TGTGCCAGCACCCCCCTGATGGCCAACAGAGGGATATACGAGCAGTACTTC.

J is TRBJ2-2 and V is TRBV5-6; 8 bases are a match to TRBD2. From germline, CDR1 is SGHDT and CDR2 YYEEEE. The CDR3 loop spans 16 amino acids. V was pared by 1 base and J by 4 bases, with 6 bases of the junction left unmatched. The CDR3 DNA sequence: TGTGCCAGCAGCTTGAATCGACTAGCGAGCACCGGGGAGCTGTTTTTT. Its protein is CASSLNRLASTGELFF.

The CDR3 sequence is CASSLVGNEQYF. The CDR3 DNA is TGCGCCAGCAGCTTGGTCGGTAACGAGCAGTACTTC. J is TRBJ2-7 and V is TRBV5-1; D unresolved. Trimming took off 0 bases at V and 5 bases at J, with 6 bases between the two ends. Germline CDR1 SGHRS, CDR2 YFSETQ. This CDR3 is 12 amino acids long. The whole variable domain, remainder taken from reference TRBV5-1 and TRBJ2-7, is KAGVTQTPRYLIKTRGQQVTLSCSPISGHRSVSWYQQTPGQGLQFLFEYFSETQRNKGNFPGRFSGRQFSNSRSEMNVSTLELGDSALYLCASSLVGNEQYFGPGTRLTVT.

This chain uses TRBV5-4 with TRBJ2-7, with D maybe TRBD1 (6 bases). There are 14 residues in the CDR3. The V end lost 5 bases, the J end lost 6 bases, and 18 bases lay between the germline ends. Germline CDR1 and CDR2: SGHNT and YYREEE (reference sequence). This chain's CDR3 is CASSYGQLRSEQYF. The CDR3 DNA reads TGTGCCAGCAGTTACGGACAGTTGAGGAGCGAGCAGTACTTC.

The chain uses TRBV9 and TRBJ2-1, with 8 bases that match TRBD2. CDR3 size: 14 residues. Germline assignment: CDR1 SGDLS and CDR2 YYNGEE. Trimming took 4 bases from V and 7 from J; bases not matched to a gene: 7. The CDR3 nucleotides are TGTGCCAGCAGCCCTGGGACTAGTTGGAATGAGCAGTTCTTC. Amino acids: CASSPGTSWNEQFF.

The chain joins TRBV2 to TRBJ1-5, with 12 bases lining up with TRBD1. Germline CDR1 SNHLY, CDR2 FYNNEI. V was pared by 7 bases and J by 4 bases, with 5 bases of the junction left unmatched. The CDR3 contains 15 residues. The CDR3 DNA reads TGTGCCAGCAAGGGACAGGGGGCGGGTAATCAGCCCCAGCATTTT. Translation gives CASKGQGAGNQPQHF.